Each of the 17 T cell receptor beta chains below was sequenced from the same sample in a study of neurological immune-mediated disorders. Each CDR3 protein is one row after TCRdb ran MiXCR on the 5' RACE reads. This sample has 55,000 to 70,000 distinct CDR3 sequences, with roughly 3.1% found just once. The source material was PBMCs. All receptors come from a woman aged 50 to 60 with multiple sclerosis.

A few counts support this clonotype. The chain combines TRBV11-2 with TRBJ2-5, with D perhaps TRBD1 or TRBD2 (6 bases each). Trimming pared 3 bases from V and 5 bases from J, leaving 22 bases between. Germline CDR1 is SGHAT and CDR2 is FQNNGV. The CDR3 runs to 17 residues. DNA of the CDR3: TGTGCCAGCAGCTTCTTAGGGGGGCATGGGCCCGGGGAGACCCAGTACTTC. Protein: CASSFLGGHGPGETQYF.

This clonotype was counted many times. The genes are TRBV28 and TRBJ2-4; 9 bases line up with TRBD2. This CDR3 region has 21 residues. Germline V CDR1 and CDR2: MDHEN, SYDVKM. V shed 4 bases, J shed 0 bases, and the junction held 19 bases outside the gene matches. The CDR3 region is CASSSPLGGGRGRGAKNIQYF. The CDR3 DNA follows: TGTGCCAGCAGTTCCCCCCTGGGGGGCGGGAGGGGCCGGGGAGCCAAAAACATTCAGTACTTC.

This clonotype showed up many times. The chain combines TRBV7-2 with TRBJ2-7; D may be TRBD2 (6 bases). The CDR3 has 15 residues. Germline V gene lookup returns CDR1 SGHTA and CDR2 FQGNSA. The V and J ends lost 5 bases and 3 bases respectively, with 17 bases between them. For the CDR3, the DNA is TGTGCCAGCAGCCAAGCGGGTACCTTAATCTACGAGCAGTACTTC. Its protein is CASSQAGTLIYEQYF.

In this sample, this clonotype turned up once. A much more abundant neighbour one base away suggests this may be a read error. J is TRBJ2-2 and V is TRBV20-1; D unclear. Germline assignment: CDR1 DFQATT and CDR2 SNEGSKA (reference sequence). The CDR3 has 13 amino acids. Trimming removed 7 bases at V and 4 bases at J, with 13 bases between. The CDR3, as DNA: TGCAGTGAGTCCGAGGTAGTCACCGGGGAGCTGTTTTTT. Its protein product is CSESEVVTGELFF.

This clonotype was seen repeatedly, ten times or more. One end of the junction is discordant with germline, which a read error may explain. The chain recombines TRBV20-1 with TRBJ2-5; perhaps TRBD1 as D (5 bases). The CDR3 has 18 amino acids. Germline values: CDR1 DFQATT, CDR2 SNEGSKA (reference sequence). The CDR3 DNA reads as TGCAGTGCTATTAGGGGTTTGATGGCGATACCTTTCCAAGAGCCCCAGTACTTC. Protein: CSAIRGLMAIPFQEPQYF.

Many counts were recorded for this clonotype. V is TRBV24-1 and J is TRBJ1-1; D is possibly TRBD1 (5 bases). This CDR3 has 16 residues. Germline V lookup: CDR1 KGHDR, CDR2 SFDVKD. V was shortened by 4 bases and J by 11 bases, with 25 bases between the two germline ends. DNA of the CDR3: TGTGCCACCAGTGACGGCCGTGGGGGGGGTTCAGGGCGGGCTTTCTTT. It translates to CATSDGRGGGSGRAFF.

This clonotype was recorded at least ten times. The genes are TRBV7-9 and TRBJ1-1, with 9 nucleotides matching TRBD1. This CDR3 contains 16 residues. The V and J ends lost 5 bases and 2 bases, in that order; junction bases with no gene match: 9. The germline V gene has CDR1 SEHNR and CDR2 FQNEAQ (reference sequence). The CDR3, as DNA: TGTGCCAGCAGCATACAGACAGGGGGTGGTAACACTGAAGCTTTCTTT. Its translation: CASSIQTGGGNTEAFF.

Many counts were recorded for this clonotype. The chain is built from TRBV18 and TRBJ1-5; 10 positions match TRBD1. V dropped 6 bases and J dropped 5; count of bases not matched to a gene: 4. The CDR3 length is 14 residues. The germline CDR1 and CDR2 sequences are KGHSH and LQKENI. Written as DNA, the CDR3 is TGTGCCAGCTCCCAGGGGACAGGGGATCAGCCCCAGCATTTT. Its translation: CASSQGTGDQPQHF.

Points on this clonotype: With a much larger clone just one base away, this may be a read error. This rearrangement joins TRBV7-2 to TRBJ2-1, with D tentatively TRBD1 or TRBD2 (6 bases each). There are 13 residues in the CDR3. The germline CDR1 and CDR2 sequences are SGHTA and FQGNSA. Trimming stripped 5 bases from V and 8 bases from J, with 13 bases between. CDR3 sequence (DNA): TGTGCCAGCAGCCCCAACAGGGACTATGAGCAGTTCTTC. Translated, it gives CASSPNRDYEQFF. The entire variable domain, with the rest obtained from reference TRBV7-2 and TRBJ2-1, is as follows: GAGVSQSPSNKVTEKGKDVELRCDPISGHTALYWYRQSLGQGLEFLIYFQGNSAPDKSGLPSDRFSAERTGGSVSTLTIQRTQQEDSAVYLCASSPNRDYEQFFGPGTRLTVL.

This clonotype was observed many times. The V gene is TRBV20-1, the J gene TRBJ2-5, with 11 bases that match TRBD2. The germline CDR1 and CDR2 sequences are DFQATT and SNEGSKA (reference sequence). The CDR3 covers 18 residues. V lost 5 bases to trimming and J lost 0 bases; unmatched junction nucleotides: 14. The CDR3 loop reads CSAPPGVAGGDYQETQYF. The CDR3 DNA reads as TGCAGTGCTCCTCCGGGGGTAGCGGGAGGGGATTACCAAGAGACCCAGTACTTC.

Many counts were recorded for this clonotype. V is TRBV20-1 and J is TRBJ2-5, with D tentatively TRBD1 (5 bases). Germline CDR1 is DFQATT and CDR2 is SNEGSKA (reference sequence). V lost 5 bases, J lost 4 bases, and 14 bases lay in between. This CDR3 has 13 residues. The CDR3 loop is CSAQRGLRETQYF. The DNA for the CDR3 is TGCAGTGCTCAAAGGGGTTTAAGAGAGACCCAGTACTTC.

This clonotype showed up many times. The chain couples TRBV5-1 to TRBJ2-6; D is possibly TRBD1 (5 bases). This CDR3 spans 14 amino acids. The germline V gene has CDR1 SGHRS and CDR2 YFSETQ. Trimming cost V 0 bases and J 7 bases, with 8 bases left between them. The CDR3 loop reads CASSLGQGANVLTF. CDR3 bases: TGCGCCAGCAGCTTGGGTCAGGGTGCCAACGTCCTGACTTTC. Supplemented by reference TRBV5-1 and TRBJ2-6, the full variable domain reads KAGVTQTPRYLIKTRGQQVTLSCSPISGHRSVSWYQQTPGQGLQFLFEYFSETQRNKGNFPGRFSGRQFSNSRSEMNVSTLELGDSALYLCASSLGQGANVLTFGAGSRLTVL.

Many counts were recorded for this clonotype. The V gene is TRBV20-1, the J gene TRBJ2-5; the D gene is possibly TRBD1 (6 bases). V was clipped by 3 bases and J by 4 bases, with 15 bases between them. This CDR3 is 14 amino acids long. CDR1 and CDR2 (germline): DFQATT, SNEGSKA (reference sequence). The CDR3 nucleotides read TGCAGTGCTAGGTCTTACAGGGAGCGAGAGACCCAGTACTTC. Amino acids: CSARSYRERETQYF.

The table lists this clonotype with many counts. V is TRBV7-2 and J is TRBJ2-1; 10 bases line up with TRBD1. From germline, CDR1 is SGHTA and CDR2 FQGNSA. V gave up 2 bases and J gave up 6 bases; unmatched junction bases: 7. CDR3 length equals 16 residues. The CDR3 is CASSLSLGQGVNEQFF. CDR3 nucleotides: TGTGCCAGCAGCTTAAGTCTTGGACAGGGGGTCAATGAGCAGTTCTTC.

In this sample, this clonotype turned up many times. The gene calls are TRBV5-1 and TRBJ1-1, with TRBD1 matching over 7 bases. The junction had 8 bases not matched to a gene; V was cut back by 2 bases and J by 7 bases. The length of the CDR3 is 14 residues. Germline assignment: CDR1 SGHRS and CDR2 YFSETQ. CDR3 DNA sequence: TGCGCCAGCAGCTTAGAGAGGGGGCGTGATGAAGCTTTCTTT. Translation gives CASSLERGRDEAFF.

At least ten counts were recorded for this clonotype. V is TRBV10-3 and J is TRBJ2-7; possible D gene TRBD2, 6 bases. The length of the CDR3 is 14 residues. Germline CDR1 and CDR2: ENHRY and SYGVKD. Trimming took 8 bases from V and 6 from J, leaving 20 bases between them. The DNA for the CDR3 is TGTGCCATCGCTTCTGGAGGGATCCTACTCGAGCAGTACTTC. This codes for CAIASGGILLEQYF.

At least ten counts were recorded for this clonotype. The V call is TRBV6-6, the J call TRBJ2-4; D possibly corresponds to TRBD1 (6 bases). V was trimmed by 5 bases and J by 2 bases, leaving 10 bases between them. The CDR3 has 14 residues. Germline V gene lookup returns CDR1 MNHNY and CDR2 SVGAGI (reference sequence). The CDR3 sequence is CASSKDSTKNIQYF. The CDR3 DNA sequence: TGTGCCAGCAGTAAGGACAGTACCAAAAACATTCAGTACTTC.